This TCR beta chain was sequenced in a study of T-cell reconstitution after alpha-beta-depleted transplantation in children. This CDR3 is 15 amino acids long. With 3 bases removed from V and 2 bases from J, the gap between germline ends came to 8 bases. Unique molecular identifiers were incorporated when the TCRbeta library was constructed. TCRdb re-called the PCR reads through MiXCR, storing one row per CDR3 protein. The sample lists hundreds of thousands of distinct CDR3 sequences, 15% to 20% occurring once. The chain carries TRBV12-3 or TRBV12-4 and TRBJ2-6, with D perhaps being TRBD1 or TRBD2 (5 bases each). Source: PBMCs, mostly from graft donor cells, taken 360 days after TCRalphabeta/CD19-depleted stem cell transplant. The sequence came from a male patient between 10 and 17 years old who had a stem cell transplant for acute lymphoblastic leukemia, so the T cells may come from the graft donor. The CDR3 spells CASSFLGAGANVLTF. The DNA of the CDR3 is TGTGCCAGCAGTTTCCTGGGGGCTGGGGCCAACGTCCTGACTTTC.